The 26 T cell receptor beta chains reported below all come from one sample, sequenced in a study of blood T cell repertoires in COVID-19. The method was immunoSEQ multiplex PCR; TCRdb's version includes in-frame clones alone and lacks a portion of them. This repertoire shows about 84,000 clones, around 83% found once; its top ten account for about 42%. Source material: peripheral blood. These receptors came from a man older than 75 with active or convalescent COVID-19.

The genes are TRBV19 and TRBJ1-5; 8 bases line up with TRBD1. The CDR3 contains 14 residues. Germline CDR1 LNHDA, CDR2 SQIVND (reference sequence). Trimming at V came to 3 bases and at J to 6 bases, leaving 4 bases not matched to a gene. DNA for the CDR3: TGTGCCAGTAGTATCGGCAGGGGGCTTCAGCCCCAGCATTTT. Translated: CASSIGRGLQPQHF.

This chain joins TRBV3-1 (or the pseudogene TRBV3-2) and TRBJ1-1; D call uncertain. Per germline, CDR1 LGHDT and CDR2 YNNKEL (reference sequence). The CDR3 runs to 15 residues. Trimming removed 0 bases from V and 0 bases from J, with 8 bases in between. The CDR3 spells CASSQEIAMNTEAFF. Here the CDR3 DNA reads TGTGCCAGCAGCCAAGAGATAGCTATGAACACTGAAGCTTTCTTT.

The chain uses TRBV19 and TRBJ1-6, with TRBD1 matching 7 bases. Looked up from germline, CDR1 is LNHDA and CDR2 is SQIVND (reference sequence). The CDR3 totals 17 residues. Unmatched junction bases numbered 9, after V lost 2 bases and J lost 5 bases. The CDR3 reads CASSIRRGTENNSPLHF. CDR3 bases: TGTGCCAGTAGTATACGTCGGGGGACAGAGAATAATTCACCCCTCCACTTT. Full variable domain (missing parts from reference TRBV19 and TRBJ1-6): DGGITQSPKYLFRKEGQNVTLSCEQNLNHDAMYWYRQDPGQGLRLIYYSQIVNDFQKGDIAEGYSVSREKKESFPLTVTSAQKNPTAFYLCASSIRRGTENNSPLHFGNGTRLTVT.

This clone has just a few counts. This chain uses TRBV28 with TRBJ1-2; D not certain. The CDR3 runs 13 residues. Trimming took off 1 base at V and 2 bases at J, with 5 bases between the two ends. CDR1 is MDHEN and CDR2 is SYDVKM in the germline V gene. The CDR3 DNA follows: TGTGCCAGCAGTTTATTACGGAACTATGGCTACACCTTC. Protein sequence: CASSLLRNYGYTF.

The rearrangement links TRBV6-2 or TRBV6-3 to TRBJ2-2; D remains unclear. From germline, CDR1 is MNHEY and CDR2 SVGEGT. With 5 bases removed from V and 6 bases from J, the gap between germline ends came to 16 bases. The CDR3 runs 15 residues. The CDR3 region has the DNA TGTGCCAGCAGTCCGACCAGCCAGCGACCCGGGGAGCTGTTTTTT. This encodes CASSPTSQRPGELFF.

The chain combines TRBV21-1 with TRBJ2-7; no check of the table's D call, TRBD1, against the DNA was made. TRBV21-1 represents a pseudogene. CDR3 length: 16 residues. The CDR3: CASSKVQDRVSYEQYF. CDR3 coding DNA: TGTGCCAGCAGCAAAGTGCAGGACAGGGTCTCCTACGAGCAGTACTTC.

This clone came up once. V is TRBV6-6 and J is TRBJ2-6, with D uncertain. The CDR3 extends over 14 amino acids. Germline V gives CDR1 MNHNY, CDR2 SVGAGI (reference sequence). Trimming removed 6 bases at V and 0 bases at J, with 6 bases between. The CDR3 spells CASSRSSGANVLTF. The CDR3 DNA reads TGTGCCAGCAGCCGGAGCTCTGGGGCCAACGTCCTGACTTTC.

This clone was recorded a few times. The J gene is TRBJ2-7, the V gene TRBV19, with 8 bases identical to TRBD2. The CDR3 is made up of 15 amino acids. Germline-derived CDR1 and CDR2 are LNHDA and SQIVND (reference sequence). The V gene end was trimmed by 1 base and the J gene end by 5 bases; junction bases not matched to a gene: 7. The CDR3 loop is CASSIVETSADEQYF. CDR3 in DNA: TGTGCCAGTAGTATAGTCGAGACTAGCGCCGACGAGCAGTACTTC.

V usage is TRBV19 and J usage is TRBJ1-1; 9 nucleotides line up with TRBD1. The CDR3 covers 15 residues. V lost 7 bases and J lost 5; bases outside the gene matches: 11. In germline, CDR1 is LNHDA, CDR2 SQIVND (reference sequence). CDR3 region: CASNQPGQGGTEAFF. The CDR3, as DNA: TGTGCCAGTAACCAACCGGGACAGGGTGGGACTGAAGCTTTCTTT.

This clone was seen once. This CDR3 is CASSYLGLVGNTEAFF. The CDR3 DNA sequence: TGTGCCAGCAGTTACTTGGGCCTCGTGGGGAACACTGAAGCTTTCTTT. This chain joins TRBV6-2 or TRBV6-3 and TRBJ1-1, with D unclear. There are 16 residues in the CDR3. Germline lookup yields CDR1 MNHEY and CDR2 SVGEGT. Trimming stripped 1 base from V and 1 base from J, with 13 bases between.

This clone came up a few times. The chain recombines TRBV9 with TRBJ1-1, with 7 bases fitting TRBD1. J lost 1 base, V lost 3 bases, and 3 bases had no gene match. Germline values: CDR1 SGDLS, CDR2 YYNGEE. The CDR3 covers 14 residues. The CDR3 region has the DNA TGTGCCAGCAGCGCCAACAGGGGGAACACTGAAGCTTTCTTT. Translation: CASSANRGNTEAFF.

V is TRBV11-2 and J is TRBJ2-5; 13 bases are shared with TRBD2. This CDR3 is 17 amino acids long. The germline gives CDR1 SGHAT, CDR2 FQNNGV. V dropped 0 bases and J dropped 5; count of bases not matched to a gene: 6. CDR3 region: CASSLDRTSGSGETQYF. CDR3 bases: TGTGCCAGCAGCTTAGATCGGACTAGCGGGAGCGGTGAGACCCAGTACTTC.

The J gene is TRBJ1-2, the V gene TRBV5-1; tentatively, D is TRBD1 (5 bases). This CDR3 spans 13 amino acids. Trimming removed 4 bases at V and 3 bases at J, with 10 bases between. CDR1 SGHRS and CDR2 YFSETQ come from the germline V gene. The CDR3 loop is CASSPQGDYGYTF. The CDR3 region has the DNA TGCGCCAGCAGCCCCCAGGGTGACTATGGCTACACCTTC.

V and J are TRBV4-2 and TRBJ1-2, with TRBD1 identical over 10 bases. The length of the CDR3 is 15 residues. Germline V gene lookup returns CDR1 LGHNA and CDR2 YNFKEQ. Trimming at V came to 3 bases and at J to 8 bases, leaving 9 bases not matched to a gene. CDR3 nucleotide sequence: TGTGCCAGCAGCCAGACGGGACAGGGGTCGGGCGGCTACACCTTC. This sequence encodes CASSQTGQGSGGYTF.

This clone was seen only once. This rearrangement joins TRBV15 to TRBJ1-2; D unresolved. The CDR3 consists of 16 residues. The germline CDR1 and CDR2 sequences are LNHNV and YYDKDF (reference sequence). The V and J ends lost 0 bases and 0 bases respectively, with 11 bases between them. CDR3 sequence (DNA): TGTGCCACCAGCAGAGATGTCGGAGACTCTAACTATGGCTACACCTTC. It yields the protein CATSRDVGDSNYGYTF.

The V call is TRBV7-3, the J call TRBJ1-1; 9 bases are a match to TRBD1. CDR1 is SGHTA and CDR2 is FQGTGA in the germline V gene. V shed 5 bases, J shed 5 bases, and the junction held 12 bases outside the gene matches. The CDR3 extends over 16 amino acids. The CDR3 sequence is CASSITGGATGTEAFF. CDR3 nucleotides: TGTGCCAGCAGCATTACAGGGGGCGCGACGGGTACTGAAGCTTTCTTT.

This sequence joins TRBV5-5 and TRBJ1-5; D is unresolved. Trimming took 0 bases from V and 6 from J, leaving 7 bases between them. The CDR3 totals 13 residues. In germline, CDR1 is SGHKS, CDR2 YYEKEE (reference sequence). The CDR3 DNA reads TGTGCCAGCAGCTTGGCGGGGAGTCAGCCCCAGCATTTT. Protein: CASSLAGSQPQHF. Supplemented by reference TRBV5-5 and TRBJ1-5, the full variable domain reads DAGVTQSPTHLIKTRGQQVTLRCSPISGHKSVSWYQQVLGQGPQFIFQYYEKEERGRGNFPDRFSARQFPNYSSELNVNALLLGDSALYLCASSLAGSQPQHFGDGTRLSIL.

CDR3 DNA: TGTGCCAGCAGCTTGCAGGGAAGCAATCAGCCCCAGCATTTT. It encodes CASSLQGSNQPQHF. This rearrangement joins TRBV5-5 to TRBJ1-5, with D possibly matching TRBD1 (5 bases). Trimming cost V 1 base and J 1 base, with 6 bases left between them. The germline gives CDR1 SGHKS, CDR2 YYEKEE (reference sequence). CDR3 size: 14 residues.

This rearrangement joins TRBV15 to TRBJ1-6; 7 bases are shared with TRBD1. This CDR3 is built from 14 residues. Losses at the gene ends were 0 bases for V and 11 bases for J; bases not matched to a gene: 4. CDR1 LNHNV and CDR2 YYDKDF come from the germline V gene (reference sequence). The CDR3 nucleotides read TGTGCCACCAGCAGAGAACAGGGGTGGACACCCCTCCACTTT. Protein product: CATSREQGWTPLHF.

The chain recombines TRBV6-5 with TRBJ1-1; tentatively, D is TRBD1 (6 bases). The CDR3 runs to 13 residues. Germline CDR1 MNHEY, CDR2 SVGAGI. V lost 4 bases, J lost 7 bases, and 13 bases lay in between. CDR3 protein: CASSSGHYVEAFF. The CDR3 region has the DNA TGTGCCAGCAGTTCGGGACACTATGTTGAAGCTTTCTTT.

The chain joins TRBV19 to TRBJ1-6, with 7 bases matching TRBD1. This CDR3 comprises 17 residues. V lost 2 bases and J lost 8; bases outside the gene matches: 12. Germline V lookup: CDR1 LNHDA, CDR2 SQIVND (reference sequence). In nucleotides, the CDR3 is TGTGCCAGTAGTATAAGGGCCCCGACAGGGTTTGATTCACCCCTCCACTTT. Residues: CASSIRAPTGFDSPLHF.

The V gene is TRBV28, the J gene TRBJ2-6, with no clear D. This CDR3 comprises 15 residues. Trimming left V 1 base short and J 0 bases short, with 4 bases between. Germline CDR1 is MDHEN and CDR2 is SYDVKM. As DNA, the CDR3 is TGTGCCAGCAGTTTATCAGGCTCTGGGGCCAACGTCCTGACTTTC. Encoded protein: CASSLSGSGANVLTF.

V gene TRBV28 combines with J gene TRBJ1-5; 9 nucleotides agree with TRBD1. V dropped 4 bases and J dropped 10; count of bases not matched to a gene: 8. Germline loops: CDR1 MDHEN, CDR2 SYDVKM. CDR3 length: 14 residues. The CDR3 DNA is TGTGCCAGCAGTTGGACAGGGGCCGGGTTTCCCCAGCATTTT. It translates to CASSWTGAGFPQHF.

DNA of the CDR3: TGTGCCAGCAGTTACAGGGTGGGGGCAGGGAACAATCAGCCCCAGCATTTT. This encodes CASSYRVGAGNNQPQHF. This chain connects TRBV6-2 or TRBV6-3 to TRBJ1-5, with D perhaps TRBD1 (6 bases). Germline CDR1 reads MNHEY; CDR2 reads SVGEGT. Deletions cut 2 bases from V and 3 bases from J, with 17 bases between. The CDR3 extends over 17 amino acids.

The V and J genes are TRBV6-5 and TRBJ1-2; possibly TRBD1 for D (5 bases). The CDR3 is 14 residues long. The V end lost 6 bases, the J end lost 3 bases, and 14 bases lay between the germline ends. Germline V gene sequence: CDR1 MNHEY, CDR2 SVGAGI. DNA of the CDR3: TGTGCCAGCAGAAGCACGGGGACTTACTATGGCTACACCTTC. Protein product: CASRSTGTYYGYTF.

V and J are TRBV10-3 and TRBJ2-7; 9 bases align to TRBD1. With V trimmed by 3 bases and J by 3 bases, 6 bases remained unmatched. Germline CDR1 reads ENHRY; CDR2 reads SYGVKD. This CDR3 has 15 amino acids. CDR3 sequence: CAISDSGQGNYEQYF. CDR3 DNA: TGTGCCATCAGTGACTCCGGACAGGGGAACTACGAGCAGTACTTC.